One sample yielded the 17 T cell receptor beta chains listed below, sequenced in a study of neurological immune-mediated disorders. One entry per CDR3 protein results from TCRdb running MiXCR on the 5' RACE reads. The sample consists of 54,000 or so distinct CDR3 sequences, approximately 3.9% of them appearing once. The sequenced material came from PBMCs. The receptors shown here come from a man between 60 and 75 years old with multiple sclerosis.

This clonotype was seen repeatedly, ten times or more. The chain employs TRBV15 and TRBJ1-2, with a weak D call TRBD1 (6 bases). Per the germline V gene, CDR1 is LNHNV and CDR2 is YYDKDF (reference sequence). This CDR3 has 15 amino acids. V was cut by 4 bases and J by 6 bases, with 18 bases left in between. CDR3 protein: CATSIGGGPPHGYTF. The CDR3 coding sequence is TGTGCCACCAGCATCGGAGGGGGGCCCCCCCATGGCTACACCTTC.

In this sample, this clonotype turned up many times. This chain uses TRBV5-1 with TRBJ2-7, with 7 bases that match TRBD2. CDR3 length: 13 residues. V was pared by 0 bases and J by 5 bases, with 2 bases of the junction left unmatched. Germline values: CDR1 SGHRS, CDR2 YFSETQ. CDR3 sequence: CASSLGSGDEQYF. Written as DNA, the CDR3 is TGCGCCAGCAGCTTGGGAAGCGGGGACGAGCAGTACTTC. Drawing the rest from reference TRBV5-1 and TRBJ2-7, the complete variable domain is KAGVTQTPRYLIKTRGQQVTLSCSPISGHRSVSWYQQTPGQGLQFLFEYFSETQRNKGNFPGRFSGRQFSNSRSEMNVSTLELGDSALYLCASSLGSGDEQYFGPGTRLTVT.

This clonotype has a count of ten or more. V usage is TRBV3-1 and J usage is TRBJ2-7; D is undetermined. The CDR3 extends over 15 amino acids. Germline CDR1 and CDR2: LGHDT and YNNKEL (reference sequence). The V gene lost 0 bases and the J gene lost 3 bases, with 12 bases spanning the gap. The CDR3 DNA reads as TGTGCCAGCAGCCAAGATGTCCGAAGAAACTACGAGCAGTACTTC. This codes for CASSQDVRRNYEQYF.

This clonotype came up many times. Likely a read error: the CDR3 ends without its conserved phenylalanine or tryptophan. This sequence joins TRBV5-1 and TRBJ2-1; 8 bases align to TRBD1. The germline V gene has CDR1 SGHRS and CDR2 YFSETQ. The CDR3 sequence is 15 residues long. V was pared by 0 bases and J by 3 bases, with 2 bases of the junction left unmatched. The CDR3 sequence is CASSLGTGFYNEQFN. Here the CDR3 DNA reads TGCGCCAGCAGCTTGGGGACAGGGTTCTACAATGAGCAGTTCAAC.

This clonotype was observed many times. The CDR3 region has the DNA TGCAGTGCACCGCCCGGGACTAGCGGTCTCAGCTCCTACAATGAGCAGTTCTTC. Translated: CSAPPGTSGLSSYNEQFF. The chain has TRBV20-1 and TRBJ2-1, with 11 bases that match TRBD2. The CDR3 contains 18 residues. Germline lookup yields CDR1 DFQATT and CDR2 SNEGSKA (reference sequence). Germline trimming cut 6 bases from V and 0 bases from J; bases unmatched to any gene: 13.

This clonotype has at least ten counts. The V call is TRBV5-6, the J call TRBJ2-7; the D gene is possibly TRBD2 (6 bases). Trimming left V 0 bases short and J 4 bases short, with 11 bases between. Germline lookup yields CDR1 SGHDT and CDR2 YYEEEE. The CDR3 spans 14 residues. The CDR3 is CASSLVADSYEQYF. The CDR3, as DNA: TGTGCCAGCAGCTTGGTAGCGGACTCTTACGAGCAGTACTTC.

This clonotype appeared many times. CDR3 sequence (DNA): TGCGCCAGCAGCCCCGACGGCCACTCTGGAAACACCATATATTTT. Its translation is CASSPDGHSGNTIYF. This rearrangement joins TRBV5-1 to TRBJ1-3; D is unresolved. The CDR3 extends over 15 amino acids. Germline lookup yields CDR1 SGHRS and CDR2 YFSETQ. V was shortened by 4 bases and J by 0 bases, with 11 bases between the two germline ends.

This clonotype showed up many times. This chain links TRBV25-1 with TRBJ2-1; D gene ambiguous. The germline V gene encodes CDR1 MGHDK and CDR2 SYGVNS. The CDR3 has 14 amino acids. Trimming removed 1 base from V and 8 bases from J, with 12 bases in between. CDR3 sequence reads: CASSESGLSDEQFF. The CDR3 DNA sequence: TGTGCCAGCAGTGAATCGGGTTTGTCGGATGAGCAGTTCTTC.

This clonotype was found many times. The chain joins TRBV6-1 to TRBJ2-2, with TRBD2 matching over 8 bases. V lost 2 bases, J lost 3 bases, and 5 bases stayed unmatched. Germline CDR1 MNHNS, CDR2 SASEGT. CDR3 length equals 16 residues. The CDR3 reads CASSEPTSVDTGELFF. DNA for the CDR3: TGTGCCAGCAGTGAACCGACTAGCGTCGACACCGGGGAGCTGTTTTTT.

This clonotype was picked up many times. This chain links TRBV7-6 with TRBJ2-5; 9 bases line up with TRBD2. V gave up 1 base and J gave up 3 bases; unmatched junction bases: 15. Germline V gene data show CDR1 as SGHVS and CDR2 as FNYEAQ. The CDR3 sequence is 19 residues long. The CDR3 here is CASSLVILAGNTIKETQYF. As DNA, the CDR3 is TGTGCCAGCAGCTTAGTTATTCTAGCGGGGAACACCATTAAAGAGACCCAGTACTTC.

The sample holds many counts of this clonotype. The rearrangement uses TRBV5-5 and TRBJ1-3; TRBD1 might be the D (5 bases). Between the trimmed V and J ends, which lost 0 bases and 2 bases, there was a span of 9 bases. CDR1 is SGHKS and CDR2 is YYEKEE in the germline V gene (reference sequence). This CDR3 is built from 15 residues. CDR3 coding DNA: TGTGCCAGCAGCTTGGTGGCAGGGACTGGAAACACCATATATTTT. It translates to CASSLVAGTGNTIYF.

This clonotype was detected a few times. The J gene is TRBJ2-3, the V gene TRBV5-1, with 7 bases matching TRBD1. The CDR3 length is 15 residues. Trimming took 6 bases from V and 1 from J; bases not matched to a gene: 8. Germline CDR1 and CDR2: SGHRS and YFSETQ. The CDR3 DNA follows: TGCGCCAGCACCCCGACAGGGCACCGCACAGATACGCAGTATTTT. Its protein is CASTPTGHRTDTQYF.

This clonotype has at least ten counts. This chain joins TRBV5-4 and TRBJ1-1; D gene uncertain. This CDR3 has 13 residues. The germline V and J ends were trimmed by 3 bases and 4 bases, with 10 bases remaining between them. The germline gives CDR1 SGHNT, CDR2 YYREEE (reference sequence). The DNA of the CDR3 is TGTGCCAGCAGCTATATTGAGAGCACTGAAGCTTTCTTT. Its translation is CASSYIESTEAFF.

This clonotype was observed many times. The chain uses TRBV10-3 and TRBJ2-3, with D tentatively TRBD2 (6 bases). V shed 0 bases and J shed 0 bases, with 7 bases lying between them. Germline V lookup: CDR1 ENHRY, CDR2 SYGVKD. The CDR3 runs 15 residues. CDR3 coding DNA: TGTGCCATCAGTGAGTCCGGGGGTAGCACAGATACGCAGTATTTT. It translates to CAISESGGSTDTQYF.

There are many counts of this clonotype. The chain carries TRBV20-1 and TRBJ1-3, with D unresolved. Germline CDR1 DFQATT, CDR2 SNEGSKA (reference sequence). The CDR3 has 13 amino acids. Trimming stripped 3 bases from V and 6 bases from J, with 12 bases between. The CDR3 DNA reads TGCAGTGCTAGGAGCCAACATCTAAACACCATATATTTT. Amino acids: CSARSQHLNTIYF.

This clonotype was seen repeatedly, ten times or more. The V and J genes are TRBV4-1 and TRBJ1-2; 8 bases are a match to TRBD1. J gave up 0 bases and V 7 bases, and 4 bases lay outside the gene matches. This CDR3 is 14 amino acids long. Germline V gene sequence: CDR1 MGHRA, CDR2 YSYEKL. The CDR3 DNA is TGCGCCAGCAATAAACAGGGGGCTAACTATGGCTACACCTTC. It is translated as CASNKQGANYGYTF.

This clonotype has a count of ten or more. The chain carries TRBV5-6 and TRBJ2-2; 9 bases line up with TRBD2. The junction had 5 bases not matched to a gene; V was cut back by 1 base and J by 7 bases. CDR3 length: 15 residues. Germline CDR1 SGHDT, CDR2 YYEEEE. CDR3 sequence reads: CASSLPSGVGGELFF. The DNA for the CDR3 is TGTGCCAGCAGCTTGCCTAGCGGGGTTGGCGGGGAGCTGTTTTTT.